What follows are 32 T cell receptor beta chains derived from one specimen sequenced in a study of blood T cell repertoires in COVID-19. Here immunoSEQ multiplex PCR was the method, and the copy in TCRdb shows in-frame clones only, minus some. The table has over 150,000 clones, 60% to 80% seen once; the top ten hold more than 25%. Input material: peripheral blood. Receptors were obtained from an older woman with acute or convalescent COVID-19.

This chain connects TRBV6-5 to TRBJ2-1, with TRBD1 matching over 7 bases. Germline V lookup: CDR1 MNHEY, CDR2 SVGAGI. The CDR3 sequence is 15 residues long. V was clipped by 6 bases and J by 2 bases; unmatched bases: 7. The CDR3 nucleotides read TGTGCCAGCAGCGTAACAGGGGTTGCCTACAATGAGCAGTTCTTC. Its protein is CASSVTGVAYNEQFF.

This chain joins TRBV4-2 and TRBJ1-2; TRBD1 matches 12 bases. Per the germline V gene, CDR1 is LGHNA and CDR2 is YNFKEQ. J lost 6 bases, V lost 5 bases, and 13 bases had no gene match. This CDR3 spans 17 amino acids. The DNA for the CDR3 is TGTGCCAGCAGCTCCTTATCGGGGACAGGGGGCGCGAATGGCTACACCTTC. Its protein is CASSSLSGTGGANGYTF.

The J gene is TRBJ2-1, the V gene TRBV5-1, with D perhaps matching TRBD1 (5 bases). The CDR3 loop spans 15 amino acids. Trimming shortened V by 0 bases and J by 6 bases, and 13 bases separated the two germline ends. Per the germline V gene, CDR1 is SGHRS and CDR2 is YFSETQ. The CDR3: CASSLGGQSANEQFF. In nucleotides, the CDR3 is TGCGCCAGCAGCTTGGGAGGACAAAGCGCCAATGAGCAGTTCTTC.

The chain links TRBV4-2 to TRBJ1-1, with 8 bases identical to TRBD1. The germline V gene has CDR1 LGHNA and CDR2 YNFKEQ. CDR3 length: 17 residues. V trimming: 1 base; J trimming: 3 bases; junction bases outside the gene matches: 10. CDR3 sequence: CASSQAGGPGQDTEAFF. Written as DNA, the CDR3 is TGTGCCAGCAGCCAAGCAGGGGGACCGGGACAGGACACTGAAGCTTTCTTT.

The V and J genes are TRBV5-1 and TRBJ1-1; D gene unclear. V shed 0 bases and J shed 8 bases, with 14 bases lying between them. The CDR3 runs to 14 residues. Germline-derived CDR1 and CDR2 are SGHRS and YFSETQ. The CDR3 DNA reads TGCGCCAGCAGCTTGGACAGCGGCGTGGGGGAAGCTTTCTTT. This sequence encodes CASSLDSGVGEAFF.

The V call is TRBV7-9, the J call TRBJ2-1; D is perhaps TRBD1 (6 bases). Trimming cost V 7 bases and J 4 bases, with 23 bases left between them. There are 17 residues in the CDR3. The germline gives CDR1 SEHNR, CDR2 FQNEAQ (reference sequence). The CDR3: CASTPKGVRGVYNEQFF. DNA for the CDR3: TGTGCCAGCACCCCGAAGGGGGTCAGGGGTGTTTACAATGAGCAGTTCTTC.

The rearrangement links TRBV7-2 to TRBJ2-5; no firm D call. CDR3 length: 17 residues. Trimming left V 3 bases short and J 2 bases short, with 19 bases between. CDR1 is SGHTA and CDR2 is FQGNSA in the germline V gene. This CDR3 is CASSFWSRRRRQETQYF. As DNA, the CDR3 is TGTGCCAGCAGCTTTTGGTCCCGGAGACGGCGACAAGAGACCCAGTACTTC.

The chain combines TRBV14 with TRBJ2-5; 10 nucleotides align to TRBD2. Germline lookup yields CDR1 SGHDN and CDR2 FVKESK. The CDR3 has 20 amino acids. With V trimmed by 0 bases and J by 2 bases, 15 bases remained unmatched. Here the CDR3 DNA reads TGTGCCAGCAGCCAAGATGAGGGACTAGCGCCAGAGGCGGCACAAGAGACCCAGTACTTC. This sequence encodes CASSQDEGLAPEAAQETQYF.

The V gene is TRBV15, the J gene TRBJ1-2; TRBD1 matches at 8 bases. The length of the CDR3 is 16 residues. With 2 bases clipped from V and 4 bases from J, the junction kept 9 bases outside the gene matches. In germline, CDR1 is LNHNV, CDR2 YYDKDF (reference sequence). The CDR3 protein is CATSRQPGQVTYGYTF. In nucleotides, the CDR3 is TGTGCCACCAGCAGACAACCGGGACAGGTGACCTATGGCTACACCTTC.

The genes are TRBV19 and TRBJ2-7, with TRBD2 as a possible D gene (6 bases). The germline V and J ends were trimmed by 2 bases and 3 bases, with 11 bases remaining between them. CDR1 LNHDA and CDR2 SQIVND come from the germline V gene (reference sequence). There are 14 residues in the CDR3. The CDR3 DNA reads as TGTGCCAGTAGTATACGGCAGGGAGGCTACGAGCAGTACTTC. It codes for CASSIRQGGYEQYF.

The chain links TRBV6-1 to TRBJ1-5; the D gene is possibly TRBD1 (6 bases). The CDR3 spans 16 residues. The germline gives CDR1 MNHNS, CDR2 SASEGT. Trimming stripped 0 bases from V and 5 bases from J, with 14 bases between. The CDR3, as DNA: TGTGCCAGCAGTGAAGCGACAGGTTCAAAAGATCAGCCCCAGCATTTT. This encodes CASSEATGSKDQPQHF.

The count of this clone is one. The V gene is TRBV7-2, the J gene TRBJ1-4; D is unclear. This CDR3 is 14 amino acids long. Trimming stripped 2 bases from V and 8 bases from J, with 12 bases between. Germline CDR1 reads SGHTA; CDR2 reads FQGNSA. The CDR3 DNA follows: TGTGCCAGCAGCTTAATTTTGAGGTCAGAAAAACTGTTTTTT. This gives the protein CASSLILRSEKLFF.

This chain connects TRBV6-6 to TRBJ1-1; D ambiguous. The CDR3 has 12 amino acids. Per germline, CDR1 MNHNY and CDR2 SVGAGI (reference sequence). V lost 7 bases to trimming and J lost 8 bases, with 14 bases between them. CDR3 bases: TGTGCCAGCACTAGGCAGATCCCCGAAGCTTTCTTT. Amino acid sequence: CASTRQIPEAFF.

A few counts support this clone. V usage is TRBV10-2 and J usage is TRBJ1-5; unclear D gene. CDR1 and CDR2 (germline): WSHSY, SAAADI. This CDR3 contains 18 residues. Trimming removed 3 bases at V and 3 bases at J, with 21 bases between. In DNA, the CDR3 is TGCGCCAGCAGTGACTTTGGCAGGCCGGGGAGAAACAATCAGCCCCAGCATTTT. Translation gives CASSDFGRPGRNNQPQHF.

This chain uses TRBV30 with TRBJ2-7; TRBD1 aligns across 7 bases. Germline lookup yields CDR1 GTSNPN and CDR2 SVGIG (reference sequence). With V trimmed by 3 bases and J by 2 bases, 1 base remained unmatched. This CDR3 region has 12 residues. CDR3 DNA: TGTGCCTGGAGACAGGGGACCTACGAGCAGTACTTC. This gives the protein CAWRQGTYEQYF.

The chain carries TRBV10-1 and TRBJ2-1; 12 bases match TRBD2. CDR1 is WNHNN and CDR2 is SYGVQD in the germline V gene (reference sequence). This CDR3 comprises 13 residues. V lost 8 bases and J lost 7; bases outside the gene matches: 3. Here the CDR3 reads CASASGRVNEQFF. CDR3 nucleotides: TGCGCCAGCGCTAGCGGGAGGGTGAATGAGCAGTTCTTC.

The CDR3 protein is CASSFSGSSGELFF. CDR3 bases: TGCGCCAGCAGCTTTAGCGGGAGCTCCGGGGAGCTGTTTTTT. The V and J genes are TRBV5-1 and TRBJ2-2; 9 bases align to TRBD2. The V gene's germline CDR1 is SGHRS and CDR2 YFSETQ. The CDR3 totals 14 residues. The ends lost 2 bases at V and 6 bases at J; junction bases unmatched: 2.

This CDR3 reads CASSLALGGVDEQFF. As DNA, the CDR3 is TGCGCCAGCAGCTTGGCCCTAGGGGGGGTGGATGAGCAGTTCTTC. The rearrangement joins TRBV5-1 to TRBJ2-1; tentative D call: TRBD2 (7 bases). Germline CDR1 reads SGHRS; CDR2 reads YFSETQ. The CDR3 is 15 residues long. V gave up 0 bases and J gave up 8 bases, with 15 bases separating them.

J is TRBJ1-1 and V is TRBV7-9; D unresolved. This CDR3 is built from 16 residues. The ends were cut back, 3 bases at V and 7 bases at J, with 21 bases in the middle. Germline V gives CDR1 SEHNR, CDR2 FQNEAQ (reference sequence). The CDR3 nucleotides are TGTGCCAGCAGCTTGCTCTATATTTCGTTGGGCCTTGAAGCTTTCTTT. As protein: CASSLLYISLGLEAFF.

The J gene is TRBJ2-7, the V gene TRBV4-1; D gene uncertain. CDR3 length: 14 residues. The germline V and J ends were trimmed by 0 bases and 1 base, with 7 bases remaining between them. Germline CDR1 is MGHRA and CDR2 is YSYEKL. In DNA, the CDR3 is TGCGCCAGCAGCCAAGACTTCAGTTCCTACGAGCAGTACTTC. Translation gives CASSQDFSSYEQYF.

This clone was seen a handful of times. This chain links TRBV19 with TRBJ2-1; D perhaps matches TRBD1 (7 bases). The CDR3 has 15 residues. The V and J ends lost 2 bases and 9 bases respectively, with 17 bases between them. Germline CDR1 is LNHDA and CDR2 is SQIVND (reference sequence). Here the CDR3 reads CASSITGAAGGEQFF. The CDR3 bases are TGTGCCAGTAGTATAACAGGGGCTGCCGGGGGTGAGCAGTTCTTC.

The CDR3 region has the DNA TGCGCCAGCAGCTCGGCAGGGCAAGTCAATAATGAAAAACTGTTTTTT. Residues: CASSSAGQVNNEKLFF. The chain joins TRBV5-1 to TRBJ1-4; possibly TRBD1 for D (5 bases). Germline V CDR1 and CDR2: SGHRS, YFSETQ. V dropped 3 bases and J dropped 4 bases, with 16 bases sitting between them. This CDR3 region has 16 residues.

The chain combines TRBV6-5 with TRBJ1-4, with TRBD1 as a possible D gene (6 bases). This CDR3 region has 15 residues. Trimming stripped 5 bases from V and 6 bases from J, with 16 bases between. Germline values: CDR1 MNHEY, CDR2 SVGAGI. The CDR3 DNA sequence: TGTGCCAGCAGTAGTCAGGGGAGGGGGGATGAAAAACTGTTTTTT. Translated, it gives CASSSQGRGDEKLFF.

The J gene is TRBJ1-1, the V gene TRBV3-1 (or the pseudogene TRBV3-2); D might be TRBD1 (5 bases). V was cut by 4 bases and J by 2 bases, with 11 bases left in between. This CDR3 is 14 amino acids long. Looked up from germline, CDR1 is LGHDT and CDR2 is YNNKEL (reference sequence). CDR3 amino acids: CASSPYGGNTEAFF. Here the CDR3 DNA reads TGTGCCAGCAGCCCGTACGGGGGAAACACTGAAGCTTTCTTT.

This chain connects TRBV5-1 to TRBJ2-7; D gene unclear. Germline V CDR1 and CDR2: SGHRS, YFSETQ. Trimming stripped 0 bases from V and 3 bases from J, with 10 bases between. There are 14 residues in the CDR3. The CDR3 region has the DNA TGCGCCAGCAGCTTGGGCGGATACGGCTACGAGCAGTACTTC. Residues: CASSLGGYGYEQYF.

The chain is built from TRBV7-3 and TRBJ1-6, with D possibly being TRBD1 (6 bases). Looked up from germline, CDR1 is SGHTA and CDR2 is FQGTGA. Trimming removed 0 bases at V and 9 bases at J, with 12 bases between. The CDR3 consists of 15 residues. The DNA for the CDR3 is TGTGCCAGCAGCTTAACTACAGGGCCGGGTTCACCCCTCCACTTT. This translates into CASSLTTGPGSPLHF.

V and J are TRBV10-2 and TRBJ2-1; D possibly corresponds to TRBD2 (6 bases). The ends were cut back, 0 bases at V and 6 bases at J, with 9 bases in the middle. This CDR3 has 14 amino acids. CDR1 is WSHSY and CDR2 is SAAADI in the germline V gene. The CDR3 loop reads CASSESGTFNEQFF. In nucleotides, the CDR3 is TGCGCCAGCAGTGAGTCAGGGACTTTCAATGAGCAGTTCTTC.

This chain connects TRBV19 to TRBJ1-5; D is ambiguous. The CDR3 sequence is 12 residues long. Germline CDR1 is LNHDA and CDR2 is SQIVND (reference sequence). Between the trimmed V and J ends, which lost 5 bases and 5 bases, there was a span of 7 bases. The CDR3 coding sequence is TGTGCCAGTAGTCCCTCTTATCAGCCCCAGCATTTT. The encoded protein is CASSPSYQPQHF.

The chain recombines TRBV29-1 with TRBJ2-5; perhaps TRBD1 as D (6 bases). Germline values: CDR1 SQVTM, CDR2 ANQGSEA. CDR3 length: 12 amino acids. Trimming removed 4 bases at V and 4 bases at J, with 10 bases between. This CDR3 reads CSVARGRETQYF. CDR3 nucleotides: TGCAGCGTTGCCAGGGGCCGAGAGACCCAGTACTTC.

The CDR3 loop is CASSYRDYGYTF. CDR3 bases: TGTGCCAGCAGCTACAGGGACTATGGCTACACCTTC. V and J are TRBV12-3 or TRBV12-4 and TRBJ1-2; D perhaps matches TRBD1 (6 bases). This CDR3 region has 12 residues. V was cut by 6 bases and J by 3 bases, with 8 bases left in between.

This clone turned up a few times. This chain uses TRBV28 with TRBJ1-1; 7 positions match TRBD1. This CDR3 region has 15 residues. The germline V gene encodes CDR1 MDHEN and CDR2 SYDVKM. V was pared by 4 bases and J by 1 base, with 6 bases of the junction left unmatched. The CDR3 here is CASSYRGSGNTEAFF. CDR3 coding DNA: TGTGCCAGCAGTTACAGGGGATCGGGGAACACTGAAGCTTTCTTT.

The CDR3 reads CASSLDSSGNTIYF. The CDR3 coding sequence is TGCGCCAGCAGCCTCGACAGCTCTGGAAACACCATATATTTT. The chain is built from TRBV5-1 and TRBJ1-3; TRBD1 is a possible D gene (5 bases). Between the trimmed V and J ends, which lost 4 bases and 0 bases, there was a span of 8 bases. The CDR3 has 14 amino acids. Germline V CDR1 and CDR2: SGHRS, YFSETQ.